The subject of this entry is one TCR beta chain. This CDR3 is 13 amino acids long. The V gene lost 1 base and the J gene lost 1 base, with 4 bases spanning the gap. Looked up from germline, CDR1 is SGHVS and CDR2 is FNYEAQ. This specimen belongs to a study of blood T cell repertoires in COVID-19. Across about two dozen US areas, participants ranged in age from roughly 18 to 95 years. Participants were placed into cohorts based on the clinical history they reported. The repertoire was sequenced with immunoSEQ multiplex PCR; TCRdb's copy has only in-frame clones and lacks some. The table shows approximately 300,000 clones, with 70% to 90% occurring only once.

The clonotype originates from a man aged 25-45 years who had recovered from COVID-19. The sample comprised PBMCs or T cells enriched from blood (not recorded which). The gene calls are TRBV7-6 and TRBJ1-1; D remains ambiguous. CDR3 in amino acids: CASSLERNTEAFF. For the CDR3, the DNA is TGTGCCAGCAGCTTAGAGCGGAACACTGAAGCTTTCTTT.